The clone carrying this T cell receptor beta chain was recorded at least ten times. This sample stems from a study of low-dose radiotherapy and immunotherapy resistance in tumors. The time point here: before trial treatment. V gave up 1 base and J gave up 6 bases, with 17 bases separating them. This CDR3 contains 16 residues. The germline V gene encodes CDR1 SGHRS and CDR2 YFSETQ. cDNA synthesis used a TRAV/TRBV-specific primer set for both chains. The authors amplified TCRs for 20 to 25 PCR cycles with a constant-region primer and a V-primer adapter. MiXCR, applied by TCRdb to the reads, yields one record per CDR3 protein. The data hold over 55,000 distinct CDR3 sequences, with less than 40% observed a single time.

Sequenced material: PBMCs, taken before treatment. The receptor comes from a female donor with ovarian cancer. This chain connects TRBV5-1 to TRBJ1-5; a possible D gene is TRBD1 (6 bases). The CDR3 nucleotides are TGCGCCAGCAGCTTGTCTGGCGGGGGCGGGGGTCAGCCCCAGCATTTT. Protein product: CASSLSGGGGGQPQHF.